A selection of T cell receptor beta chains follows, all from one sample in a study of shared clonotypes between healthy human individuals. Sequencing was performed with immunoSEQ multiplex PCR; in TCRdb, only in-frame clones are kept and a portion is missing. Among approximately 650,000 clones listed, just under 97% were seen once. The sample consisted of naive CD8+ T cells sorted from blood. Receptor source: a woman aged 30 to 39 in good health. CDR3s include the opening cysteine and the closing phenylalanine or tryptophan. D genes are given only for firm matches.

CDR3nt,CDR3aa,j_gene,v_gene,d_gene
TGTGCCAGCAGTTCCACTTATGAGCAGTTCTTC,CASSSTYEQFF,TRBJ2-1,TRBV28,NA
TGTGCCAGCAAGAGGGAGCCGTCCTACGAGCAGTACTTC,CASKREPSYEQYF,TRBJ2-7,TRBV2,NA
TGTGCCAGCAGCGGCCGGGGACACAATGAGCAGTTCTTC,CASSGRGHNEQFF,TRBJ2-1,TRBV13,NA
TGTGCCAGTAGTATTGTTCTATCAACCTACGAGCAGTACTTC,CASSIVLSTYEQYF,TRBJ2-7,TRBV19,NA
TGTGCCAGCAGCCTTACGTACGAGCAGTACTTC,CASSLTYEQYF,TRBJ2-7,TRBV11-2,NA
TGTGCCAGCAGCTTGGGGACTAGCGGGACCCCCTACAATGAGCAGTTCTTC,CASSLGTSGTPYNEQFF,TRBJ2-1,TRBV5-8,TRBD2
TGTGCCATCCAAGACCCAGGGGACGAGCAGTACTTC,CAIQDPGDEQYF,TRBJ2-7,TRBV10-3,NA
TGCGCCAGCAGTGATCAGGCGGGGACTAGCGGGAACTACCAAGAGACCCAGTACTTC,CASSDQAGTSGNYQETQYF,TRBJ2-5,TRBV10-1,TRBD2
TGTGCCAGCAGCTTAGTCCGAGCACGCGAGCAGTTCTTC,CASSLVRAREQFF,TRBJ2-1,TRBV11-2,NA
TGTGCCACCAGCAGAGACGTAGGGGACAGGGATGGCTACACCTTC,CATSRDVGDRDGYTF,TRBJ1-2,TRBV15,TRBD1